This is a list of T cell receptor beta chains from one sample in a study of STAT3 mutations in large granular lymphocyte leukemia. TCRdb's table, derived via immunoSEQ multiplex PCR, lists solely in-frame clones and lacks some. In the table there are fewer than 7,500 clones, approximately 86% of which are singletons. The material sequenced was PBMCs. The receptors were sampled from a human donor with T large granular lymphocyte leukemia. Some clones in this sample may be carry-over from other donors' samples. The CDR3 runs from the conserved cysteine through the conserved F or W. The order of the fields is V gene, clone size, D gene, J gene, CDR3 protein, CDR3 DNA. D genes are given only for firm matches. Only some rows state a clone size, as once, few, many or a class for expanded clones.

TRBV7-9	.	TRBD1	TRBJ1-1	CASSPRQGGNTEAFF	TGTGCCAGCAGCCCTCGACAGGGGGGGAACACTGAAGCTTTCTTT
TRBV27	.	TRBD1	TRBJ2-1	CASHEAGGSNEQFF	TGTGCCAGCCACGAGGCAGGGGGCTCCAATGAGCAGTTCTTC
TRBV7-7	few	.	TRBJ2-5	CASSLGPAKRTQYF	TGTGCCAGCAGCTTAGGCCCGGCCAAGAGAACCCAGTACTTC
TRBV29-1	.	.	TRBJ1-2	CSGRGANYGYTF	TGCAGCGGCCGCGGGGCTAACTATGGCTACACCTTC
TRBV29-1	once	.	TRBJ1-4	CSVTATNEKLFF	TGCAGCGTAACTGCAACTAATGAAAAACTGTTTTTT
TRBV5-1	.	TRBD1	TRBJ1-1	CASSFRTGGSHTEAFF	TGCGCCAGCAGCTTTCGGACAGGGGGTAGTCACACTGAAGCTTTCTTT
TRBV7-9	.	.	TRBJ2-7	CASSLYIGYEQYF	TGTGCCAGCAGCTTATATATTGGCTACGAGCAGTACTTC
TRBV29-1	.	.	TRBJ1-1	CSVVMQTNTEAFF	TGCAGCGTTGTAATGCAGACGAACACTGAAGCTTTCTTT
TRBV5-4	.	TRBD2	TRBJ2-3	CASSLRLAGVTQYF	TGTGCCAGCAGCTTGCGGCTAGCGGGAGTGACGCAGTATTTT
TRBV5-1	.	.	TRBJ1-1	CASRPDMNTEAFF	TGCGCCAGCAGACCGGACATGAACACTGAAGCTTTCTTT
TRBV19	once	TRBD2	TRBJ2-7	CASSIGGTSGAYEQYF	TGTGCCAGTAGTATCGGGGGGACTAGCGGCGCCTACGAGCAGTACTTC